The 14 T cell receptor beta chains below all came from one sample that was sequenced in a study of blood T cell repertoires in COVID-19 (dated by TCRdb to about 2020). The receptor library was made with the immunoSEQ multiplex PCR assay. TCRdb took over this immuneACCESS table, retaining in-frame rearrangements with V and J assigned. Such tables are incomplete; in checked studies, under half of the missing clones stem from an unresolved V gene, and the remainder is unexplained. In this sample the table shows about 250,000 clones, roughly 85% of which occur a single time. The ten largest account for more than 4.5% of the sample. The specimen was peripheral blood. The receptors originated from a man aged 45-65 years with COVID-19, enrolled during active disease.

The CDR3 protein is CASTRQGKSDTQYF. The CDR3 DNA is TGTGCCAGCACCCGACAGGGGAAGTCAGATACGCAGTATTTT. The chain employs TRBV2 and TRBJ2-3; 8 positions agree with TRBD1. Trimming removed 7 bases from V and 4 bases from J; junction bases left unmatched: 7. The germline V gene encodes CDR1 SNHLY and CDR2 FYNNEI. This CDR3 has 14 residues.

The rearrangement joins TRBV18 to TRBJ2-7; TRBD1 aligns across 8 bases. The CDR3 totals 16 residues. The V gene's germline CDR1 is KGHSH and CDR2 LQKENI. With 1 base clipped from V and 0 bases from J, the junction kept 5 bases outside the gene matches. CDR3 sequence (DNA): TGTGCCAGCTCACCACGTCAGGGGGCTAGCTCCTACGAGCAGTACTTC. The encoded protein is CASSPRQGASSYEQYF. Filled out from reference TRBV18 and TRBJ2-7, the complete variable domain reads NAGVMQNPRHLVRRRGQEARLRCSPMKGHSHVYWYRQLPEEGLKFMVYLQKENIIDESGMPKERFSAEFPKEGPSILRIQQVVRGDSAAYFCASSPRQGASSYEQYFGPGTRLTVT.

The V and J genes are TRBV18 and TRBJ1-5; 7 nucleotides match TRBD1. Germline lookup yields CDR1 KGHSH and CDR2 LQKENI. The length of the CDR3 is 14 residues. Germline trimming cut 5 bases from V and 2 bases from J; bases unmatched to any gene: 3. This chain's CDR3 is CASSTGVGNQPQHF. CDR3 nucleotides: TGTGCCAGCTCAACAGGGGTTGGCAATCAGCCCCAGCATTTT.

This chain joins TRBV28 and TRBJ2-7, with TRBD1 as a possible D gene (5 bases). The CDR3 is 14 residues long. Germline loops: CDR1 MDHEN, CDR2 SYDVKM. V lost 3 bases and J 2 bases, leaving 11 bases between the germline ends. The CDR3 sequence: CASSLAQGAYEQYF. The DNA for the CDR3 is TGTGCCAGCAGTTTGGCTCAGGGTGCCTACGAGCAGTACTTC.

The chain recombines TRBV3-1 (or the pseudogene TRBV3-2) with TRBJ1-1; no clear D gene. Germline V gene lookup returns CDR1 LGHDT and CDR2 YNNKEL (reference sequence). Deletions cut 4 bases from V and 1 base from J, with 16 bases between. CDR3 length: 16 amino acids. The CDR3 region is CASSPWLGAGNTEAFF. The CDR3 DNA reads as TGTGCCAGCAGCCCATGGTTGGGTGCAGGGAACACTGAAGCTTTCTTT.

V is TRBV18 and J is TRBJ2-1, with 9 nucleotides matching TRBD1. Trimming took 0 bases from V and 9 from J; bases not matched to a gene: 12. Germline loops: CDR1 KGHSH, CDR2 LQKENI. The CDR3 is made up of 17 amino acids. The DNA of the CDR3 is TGTGCCAGCTCACCACCCTCTGGACAGGGGCGGTCAGGTGAGCAGTTCTTC. It specifies CASSPPSGQGRSGEQFF.

The chain recombines TRBV30 with TRBJ2-3; tentative D call: TRBD2 (7 bases). Between the trimmed V and J ends, which lost 1 base and 0 bases, there was a span of 11 bases. Germline CDR1 is GTSNPN and CDR2 is SVGIG (reference sequence). The CDR3 has 15 amino acids. The DNA for the CDR3 is TGTGCCTGGAGTGCCGGGGGGCGGAGCACAGATACGCAGTATTTT. This encodes CAWSAGGRSTDTQYF.

The J gene is TRBJ2-3, the V gene TRBV4-2; 7 nucleotides line up with TRBD1. The ends lost 3 bases at V and 3 bases at J; junction bases unmatched: 9. This CDR3 is 16 amino acids long. Germline values: CDR1 LGHNA, CDR2 YNFKEQ. CDR3 in DNA: TGTGCCAGCAGCCACCGGCTCCTCAGGGGGACAGATACGCAGTATTTT. Residues: CASSHRLLRGTDTQYF.

The genes are TRBV7-6 and TRBJ1-2; maybe TRBD1 (6 bases). The CDR3 is 14 amino acids. The V and J ends lost 1 base and 7 bases respectively, with 13 bases between them. CDR1 is SGHVS and CDR2 is FNYEAQ in the germline V gene. CDR3 protein: CASSLESTGCGYTF. Written as DNA, the CDR3 is TGTGCCAGCAGCTTAGAGAGCACAGGGTGTGGCTACACCTTC.

The V call is TRBV19, the J call TRBJ1-2; weak D call: TRBD1 (5 bases). Between the trimmed V and J ends, which lost 8 bases and 1 base, there was a span of 14 bases. Per germline, CDR1 LNHDA and CDR2 SQIVND (reference sequence). The CDR3 has 14 residues. The DNA of the CDR3 is TGTGCCAGTGGACACAGACAACTTAACTATGGCTACACCTTC. Its translation: CASGHRQLNYGYTF.

V is TRBV4-2 and J is TRBJ1-5, with 7 bases lining up with TRBD1. The V gene's germline CDR1 is LGHNA and CDR2 YNFKEQ. The CDR3 spans 15 residues. V lost 0 bases, J lost 3 bases, and 2 bases stayed unmatched. This CDR3 is CASSQDTGVNQPQHF. The CDR3 DNA is TGTGCCAGCAGCCAAGATACAGGGGTCAATCAGCCCCAGCATTTT.

The V and J genes are TRBV4-3 and TRBJ2-3; unclear D gene. Germline V lookup: CDR1 LGHNA, CDR2 YSLEER. This CDR3 spans 16 amino acids. With 0 bases removed from V and 2 bases from J, the gap between germline ends came to 12 bases. In DNA form, the CDR3 reads TGCGCCAGCAGCCAAGATCGGTCCGTACTCACAGATACGCAGTATTTT. It codes for CASSQDRSVLTDTQYF.

The chain combines TRBV9 with TRBJ1-6; 8 nucleotides line up with TRBD1. The junction had 13 bases not matched to a gene; V was cut back by 4 bases and J by 13 bases. Per germline, CDR1 SGDLS and CDR2 YYNGEE. The CDR3 is 15 residues long. The CDR3 DNA sequence: TGTGCCAGCAGCCCGGGGGGACAGGTGTCGGTGCCCCTCCACTTT. Its translation: CASSPGGQVSVPLHF.

The chain recombines TRBV15 with TRBJ2-5, with D possibly matching TRBD1 (5 bases). The length of the CDR3 is 14 residues. Germline V CDR1 and CDR2: LNHNV, YYDKDF (reference sequence). V was pared by 2 bases and J by 3 bases, with 10 bases between. This CDR3 is CATSRRGSEETQYF. The CDR3, as DNA: TGTGCCACCAGCAGAAGGGGATCCGAAGAGACCCAGTACTTC. Drawing the rest from reference TRBV15 and TRBJ2-5, the complete variable domain is DAMVIQNPRYQVTQFGKPVTLSCSQTLNHNVMYWYQQKSSQAPKLLFHYYDKDFNNEADTPDNFQSRRPNTSFCFLDIRSPGLGDTAMYLCATSRRGSEETQYFGPGTRLLVL.